The sequence of this T cell receptor beta chain was determined in a study of control samples from healthy donors and cancer patients. Clones were sequenced by immunoSEQ multiplex PCR, and TCRdb holds only the in-frame ones, with some missing. In the table there are around 70,000 clones, less than 95% of which are singletons. This TCR was sampled from a woman in her twenties or thirties in good health. The sequenced sample was blood.

The CDR3 reads CASRAIGGYTF. CDR3 coding DNA: TGTGCCAGCAGAGCAATCGGGGGCTACACCTTC. The rearrangement links TRBV7-9 to TRBJ1-2, with unresolved D. Germline V gives CDR1 SEHNR, CDR2 FQNEAQ (reference sequence). CDR3 length: 11 residues. V shed 6 bases and J shed 8 bases, with 10 bases lying between them.